The clone carrying this T cell receptor (beta chain) was found a few times. The antigen is undetermined. Primers for the PCR totalled 60 Vbeta and 13 Jbeta. Here immunoSEQ multiplex PCR was the method, and the copy in TCRdb shows in-frame clones only, minus some. The profile covers roughly 200,000 clones, with about 78% appearing a single time and 2% to 2.5% taken by the ten largest. This entry comes from a study of cytomegalovirus exposure and HLA in healthy donors. Broader study findings: HLA alleles showed associations with 16,951 TCR beta sequences in a later analysis, at a 0.05 false discovery rate. In vitro assays verified that a few CMV-associated chains recognized CMV antigens specifically. Later analysis revealed greater clonal expansion in HLA-associated TCR beta chains than in equally common others.

Deletions cut 5 bases from V and 1 base from J, with 8 bases between. CDR1 MNHNS and CDR2 SASEGT come from the germline V gene. This CDR3 has 14 amino acids. Sequences were obtained from PBMCs. The TCR originated in a man aged 55 to 70 in good health and CMV-seronegative. V and J are TRBV6-1 and TRBJ2-2, with D possibly TRBD1 on 6 matching bases. Here the CDR3 reads CASSRTENTGELFF. CDR3 coding DNA: TGTGCCAGCAGTCGGACAGAGAACACCGGGGAGCTGTTTTTT.